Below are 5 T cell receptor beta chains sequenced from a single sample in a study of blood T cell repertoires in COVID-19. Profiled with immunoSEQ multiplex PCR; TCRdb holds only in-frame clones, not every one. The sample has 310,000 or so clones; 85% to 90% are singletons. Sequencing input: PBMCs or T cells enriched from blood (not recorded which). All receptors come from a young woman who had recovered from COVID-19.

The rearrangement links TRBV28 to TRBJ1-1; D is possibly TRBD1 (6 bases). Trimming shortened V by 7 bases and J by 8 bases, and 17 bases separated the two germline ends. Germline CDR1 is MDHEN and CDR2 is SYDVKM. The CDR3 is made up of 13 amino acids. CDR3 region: CASTLGGGREAFF. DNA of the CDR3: TGTGCCAGCACCTTAGGGGGGGGACGAGAAGCTTTCTTT.

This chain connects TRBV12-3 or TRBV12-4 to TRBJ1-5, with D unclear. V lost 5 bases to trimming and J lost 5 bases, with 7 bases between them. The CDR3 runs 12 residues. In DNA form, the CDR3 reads TGTGCCAGCAGTCGCACAGATCAGCCCCAGCATTTT. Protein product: CASSRTDQPQHF.

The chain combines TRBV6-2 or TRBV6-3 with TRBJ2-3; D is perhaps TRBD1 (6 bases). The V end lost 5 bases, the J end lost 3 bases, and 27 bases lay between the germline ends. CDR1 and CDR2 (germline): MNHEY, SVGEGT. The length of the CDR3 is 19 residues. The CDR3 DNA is TGTGCCAGCAGTGAGAGGGTACAGGGCTTCTTTGATTTGACAGATACGCAGTATTTT. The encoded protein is CASSERVQGFFDLTDTQYF.

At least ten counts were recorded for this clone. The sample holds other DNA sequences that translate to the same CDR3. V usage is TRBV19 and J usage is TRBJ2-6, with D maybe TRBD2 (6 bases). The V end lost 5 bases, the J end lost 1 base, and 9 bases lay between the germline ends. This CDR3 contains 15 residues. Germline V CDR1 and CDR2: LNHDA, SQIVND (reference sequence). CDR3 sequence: CASSRGTSGANVLTF. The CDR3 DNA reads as TGTGCCAGTAGTCGCGGGACTTCTGGGGCCAACGTCCTGACTTTC.

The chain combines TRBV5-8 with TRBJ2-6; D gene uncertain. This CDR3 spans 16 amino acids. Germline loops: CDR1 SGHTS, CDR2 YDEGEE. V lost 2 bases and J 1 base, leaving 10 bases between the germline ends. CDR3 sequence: CASSLSRGSGANVLTF. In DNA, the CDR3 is TGTGCCAGCAGCTTATCTCGAGGTTCTGGGGCCAACGTCCTGACTTTC.